This T cell receptor beta chain was obtained from a study of blood T cell repertoires in COVID-19. Study as a whole: Specimens from acute and convalescent COVID-19 originated in the United States, Italy and Spain. Sources were T cells, B-cell-depleted T cells, or PBMCs; the material itself was cDNA or gDNA.

CDR3 length: 13 residues. V was clipped by 11 bases and J by 4 bases, with 14 bases between them. Per the germline V gene, CDR1 is MNHNY and CDR2 is SVGAGI (reference sequence). Per the authors' pipeline: How many nucleated cells were present was estimated from reference gene primer amplification. Clones were sequenced by immunoSEQ multiplex PCR, and TCRdb holds only the in-frame ones, with some missing. Clone size and V and J calls were adopted from that table, with D and trimming inferred from the DNA. The data contain roughly 28,000 clones, about 80% of them singletons. The receptor was isolated from a man between 65 and 79 years old with acute or convalescent COVID-19. The V call is TRBV6-6, the J call TRBJ1-4, with a tentative D call TRBD1 (6 bases). Sample: peripheral blood. Here the CDR3 reads CAAKRGGNEKLFF. The CDR3 region has the DNA TGTGCCGCAAAAAGGGGGGGTAATGAAAAACTGTTTTTT.